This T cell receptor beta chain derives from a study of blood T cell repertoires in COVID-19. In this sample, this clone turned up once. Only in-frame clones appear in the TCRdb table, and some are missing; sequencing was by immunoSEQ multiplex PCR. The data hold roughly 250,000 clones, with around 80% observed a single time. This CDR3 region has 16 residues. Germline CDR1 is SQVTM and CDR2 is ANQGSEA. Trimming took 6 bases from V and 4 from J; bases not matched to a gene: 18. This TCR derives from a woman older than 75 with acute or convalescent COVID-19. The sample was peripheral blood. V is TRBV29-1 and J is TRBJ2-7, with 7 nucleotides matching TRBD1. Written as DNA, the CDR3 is TGCAGCGTACGCAACGTTGACAGGGCGACGGGTTACGAGCAGTACTTC. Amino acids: CSVRNVDRATGYEQYF.